The sequence of this T cell receptor (beta chain) was determined in a study of blood T cell repertoires in COVID-19 (dated by TCRdb to the early 2020s). Study-level background: Collaborator samples came from the United States, Italy and Spain and covered acute and convalescent phases of COVID-19. The prospective study material was composed of cDNA or gDNA derived from T cells, B-cell-depleted T cells, or PBMCs. Subjects who had been exposed to COVID-19, were actively infected with it, or had recovered from it provided the deeply sampled blood TCRbeta repertoires that made up the dataset. A freely available public database, intended as a resource for researchers studying the immune response to SARS-CoV-2, is where the repertoires were released. The samples were drawn from the first 160 participants of the ongoing ImmuneRACE study and from about 1,200 subjects provided by 6 global collaborators. A de-identified subject ID, COVID-19 status, age in years and sex were almost always included in the sample metadata. Where available, HLA class I and class II types were obtained from metadata supplied by the sample provider rather than from assay-based typing.

What the authors observed across the whole study: How much clinical and demographic metadata was included differed by source and by participant, and the metadata was provided uncurated.

This clone was detected once. The specificity of this receptor is unknown. Qualities for individual bases were not recorded, and no much larger clone is one base off. The germline V gene supplies CDR1 SGHRS and CDR2 YFSETQ. Relative to germline, V is 0 bases shorter and J is 2 bases shorter, with 9 bases between their ends. The CDR3 numbers 14 residues from cysteine through phenylalanine. This entry keeps only the CDR3 DNA: 42 bases, framed from base 1. Participants in the prospective study were enrolled through a virtual design, were aged roughly 18 to 100 years, and lived in roughly 26 United States geographic areas. To assign participants to cohorts, the prospective study relied on clinical history that participants themselves reported in a screening survey and a study questionnaire. ImmuneRACE Cohort 3 recovered participants were defined by two consecutive negative NP/OP PCR tests, healthcare professional clearance, or symptom resolution. In the prospective study, mobile phlebotomists collected whole blood, serum and a nasopharyngeal or oropharyngeal swab from each participant. Prospective study participants could optionally give additional blood draws and questionnaires over an approximately two-month period. Blood samples from the prospective study were shipped frozen or at room temperature prior to DNA extraction.

TCRbeta CDR3 regions were amplified from genomic DNA using the immunoSEQ Assay, a bias-controlled multiplex PCR. The published analysis was carried out like this. The number of nucleated cells in each sample was estimated by amplification of reference gene primers within the assay. To quantify the absolute abundance of each unique TCRbeta CDR3 rearrangement, sequence reads were collapsed and filtered. For each sample, productive Simpson clonality was calculated as the square root of Simpson's diversity index over productive rearrangements. TCRdb's version of the immuneACCESS table is confined to in-frame rearrangements and falls short of the full clone set. An unresolved V gene accounts for under half of the shortfall where checked; the remainder is of unknown origin. Clonal size and the V and J genes are those of that table, whereas D and trimming came from the DNA. The table for this sample lists a few hundred thousand clones; 80% to 90% of them were counted only once. The ten most abundant clones make up roughly 9.4% of the sample.

The clonotype originates from a woman in her forties or fifties who had recovered from COVID-19. The sample comprised PBMCs or T cells enriched from blood (not recorded which). Recombination connected TRBV5-1 to TRBJ2-7; TRBD1 might be the D gene, on 6 matching bases. This receptor has the CDR3 CASSLGTGPYEQYF. The DNA reads TGCGCCAGCAGCTTGGGAACAGGGCCCTACGAGCAGTACTTC.